Below, one TCR beta chain is given with its context. The antigen remains unidentified. Per the germline V gene, CDR1 is LGHNA and CDR2 is YSLEER. V lost 4 bases, J lost 0 bases, and 13 bases lay in between. This CDR3 region has 15 residues. Naive CD8 populations comprised CD45RO-negative cells positively selected for CCR7, excluding terminally differentiated effector memory CD45RA+ cells. This entry belongs to a study of shared clonotypes between healthy human individuals. Whole-study context: There were three CD4 naive, three CD4 memory, two CD8 naive and one CD8 memory plates per donor.

At a deep level, the assay was run. Method: immunoSEQ multiplex PCR; TCRdb's copy keeps in-frame clones and lacks some. The sample lists around 1.9 million clones, roughly 93% seen once, with around 1.7% in the top ten. Whole-study results and caveats: Sorted-subset sequencing was shown by rarefaction to be incomplete despite large depth. Naive subsets, compared against memory subsets, generally had larger estimated richness values.

V is TRBV4-3 and J is TRBJ2-7; D might be TRBD1 (6 bases). This sequence was found in a man aged 18 to 29 in good health. Some clones in this sample may be carry-over from other donors' samples. The material sequenced was naive CD8+ T cells from PBMCs. Here the CDR3 reads CASSLVKGHSYEQYF. The CDR3 DNA sequence: TGCGCCAGCAGCCTAGTAAAGGGACACTCCTACGAGCAGTACTTC.